This note documents a single T cell receptor (beta chain) sequence. Its cognate antigen is unknown. This record belongs to a study of tumor-infiltrating lymphocytes in primary liver carcinoma. Findings and caveats of the study: Tumor-adjacent and tumor-blood pairs showed less overlap than tumor region pairs.

The researchers produced TCR beta cDNA from approximately 460 ng total RNA with a constant-region primer. Three nested multiplex PCR rounds, a slightly modified ARM-PCR method, built the TCR beta libraries. Each of the first two PCR rounds ran roughly 9 cycles with TRBV1-TRBV30 forward and C-beta reverse primers. Each CDR3 protein gets one entry after TCRdb re-called the multiplex PCR reads with MiXCR. The sample has roughly 50,000 distinct CDR3 sequences, about 73% seen once. The V gene's germline CDR1 is MNHNY and CDR2 SVGAGI (reference sequence). CDR3 size: 11 residues. Each 20-30 mg portion of unsorted bulk tissue served as the source for co-extraction of RNA and DNA. Donors underwent surgery for histopathologically diagnosed primary liver carcinoma. Each sampled tumor had five separate regions taken from it.

The V and J genes are TRBV6-6 and TRBJ1-2; D is uncertain. Input material: liver tumor tissue from sampling region 2. Subset denoted: tumor region T2, inferior pole. This clonotype was sampled from a man aged 40-55 years with primary liver carcinoma and hepatitis B virus infection. CDR3 loop: CVSSYSSELTF. The DNA for the CDR3 is TGTGTCAGTAGTTACTCGAGTGAGCTCACCTTC.